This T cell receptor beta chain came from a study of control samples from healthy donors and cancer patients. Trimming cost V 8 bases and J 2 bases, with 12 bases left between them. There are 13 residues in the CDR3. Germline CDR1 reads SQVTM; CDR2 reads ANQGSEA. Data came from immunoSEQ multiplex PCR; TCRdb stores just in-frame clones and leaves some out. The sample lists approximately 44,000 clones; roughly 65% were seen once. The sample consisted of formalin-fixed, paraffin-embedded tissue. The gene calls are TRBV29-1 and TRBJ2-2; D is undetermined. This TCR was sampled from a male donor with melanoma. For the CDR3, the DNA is TGCAGCTTCAAGGTTCTTAACACCGGGGAGCTGTTTTTT. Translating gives CSFKVLNTGELFF.